Ten or more counts support the clone carrying this T cell receptor (beta chain). These data are taken from a study of Graves' ophthalmopathy and Graves' hyperthyroidism. Trimming removed 2 bases at V and 0 bases at J, with 14 bases between. This CDR3 spans 15 amino acids. Germline CDR1 reads DFQATT; CDR2 reads SNEGSKA (reference sequence). Clinical symptoms, serum thyroxine, TRAb, thyroid ultrasound and orbital computed tomography determined diagnosis. PBMCs stemmed from approximately 10 ml of fresh peripheral blood. For repertoire sequencing, the TCR beta CDR3 regions were amplified from RNA transcripts. An opening RT-PCR round employed HTBI primers and preceded a second-round multiplex PCR. TCRdb called the multiplex PCR reads again in MiXCR, with one record for every CDR3 protein. The top ten clones hold 9% to 15% of a sample with under 350,000 distinct CDR3 sequences, 15% to 20% of them seen once.

Specimen: peripheral blood. The chain employs TRBV20-1 and TRBJ2-7; D remains unclear. This clonotype originated in an adult man with Graves' ophthalmopathy. CDR3 nucleotide sequence: TGCAGTGCTAGAAAAATGACCCCCCACTCCTACGAGCAGTACTTC. It codes for CSARKMTPHSYEQYF.